The 25 T cell receptor beta chains given below trace back to one sample, sequenced in a study of cytomegalovirus exposure and HLA in healthy donors. Here immunoSEQ multiplex PCR was the method, and the copy in TCRdb shows in-frame clones only, minus some. Of tens of thousands of clones in the sample, 90% to 96% were seen once. The sample comprised PBMCs. The receptors stem from a man between 18 and 35 years old in good health and CMV-seropositive.

J is TRBJ1-1 and V is TRBV7-3; the D gene is possibly TRBD1 (6 bases). Germline CDR1 SGHTA, CDR2 FQGTGA. There are 14 residues in the CDR3. V lost 1 base and J lost 4, with 10 bases in between. The CDR3 DNA reads TGTGCCAGCAGCTTAAGCATGGGGGCCACTGAAGCTTTCTTT. Its translation is CASSLSMGATEAFF.

The chain recombines TRBV4-2 with TRBJ2-7, with 7 bases matching TRBD1. The CDR3 extends over 15 amino acids. From germline, CDR1 is LGHNA and CDR2 YNFKEQ. The V segment lost 1 base and the J segment 7 bases; nucleotides outside the gene matches: 10. The CDR3 DNA reads as TGTGCCAGCAGCCAAGGGGGGACAGTACTACGAGAGCAGTACTTC. As protein: CASSQGGTVLREQYF.

The V and J genes are TRBV5-6 and TRBJ2-1; 7 bases map to TRBD1. The CDR3 extends over 18 amino acids. Germline lookup yields CDR1 SGHDT and CDR2 YYEEEE. V gave up 3 bases and J gave up 0 bases; unmatched junction bases: 12. This chain's CDR3 is CASSSTVQGFISYNEQFF. The CDR3 region has the DNA TGTGCCAGCAGCTCAACAGTACAGGGGTTTATCTCCTACAATGAGCAGTTCTTC.

This chain links TRBV5-6 with TRBJ2-3; 9 positions match TRBD2. Germline V gene sequence: CDR1 SGHDT, CDR2 YYEEEE. V shed 0 bases, J shed 6 bases, and the junction held 14 bases outside the gene matches. The CDR3 has 18 residues. The CDR3 region is CASSLGAAGGPIADTQYF. The CDR3 DNA reads as TGTGCCAGCAGCTTGGGGGCGGCGGGAGGGCCGATCGCGGATACGCAGTATTTT.

V and J are TRBV5-1 and TRBJ1-2; D is perhaps TRBD1 (6 bases). The CDR3 totals 15 residues. Per the germline V gene, CDR1 is SGHRS and CDR2 is YFSETQ. The V and J ends lost 0 bases and 8 bases respectively, with 17 bases between them. The CDR3 DNA is TGCGCCAGCAGCTTGGAAGGCACAGGGATGATCGGCTACACCTTC. Translating gives CASSLEGTGMIGYTF.

V usage is TRBV7-6 and J usage is TRBJ2-5, with D possibly TRBD2 on 6 matching bases. V was pared by 1 base and J by 4 bases, with 16 bases between. There are 16 residues in the CDR3. Germline V gene data show CDR1 as SGHVS and CDR2 as FNYEAQ. CDR3: CASSLEVSGYGETQYF. The CDR3 coding sequence is TGTGCCAGCAGCTTAGAAGTTAGCGGTTATGGAGAGACCCAGTACTTC.

This chain links TRBV19 with TRBJ1-5; the D gene is possibly TRBD1 (6 bases). Trimming left V 3 bases short and J 0 bases short, with 15 bases between. The CDR3 runs 17 residues. Per the germline V gene, CDR1 is LNHDA and CDR2 is SQIVND (reference sequence). The CDR3 DNA reads as TGTGCCAGTAGTATCGATTTACGACAGGATAGCAATCAGCCCCAGCATTTT. Encoded protein: CASSIDLRQDSNQPQHF.

The chain has TRBV20-1 and TRBJ1-1, with a weak D call TRBD1 (5 bases). Looked up from germline, CDR1 is DFQATT and CDR2 is SNEGSKA (reference sequence). V dropped 3 bases and J dropped 7 bases, with 9 bases sitting between them. The CDR3 has 11 residues. The CDR3 is CSASRQLEAFF. CDR3 nucleotide sequence: TGCAGTGCTAGCCGACAGCTTGAAGCTTTCTTT.

The chain recombines TRBV4-1 with TRBJ2-4, with 7 bases fitting TRBD1. From germline, CDR1 is MGHRA and CDR2 YSYEKL. CDR3 size: 15 residues. V dropped 5 bases and J dropped 4; count of bases not matched to a gene: 8. The CDR3 loop reads CASSNVRDRKNIQYF. The CDR3 nucleotides are TGCGCCAGCAGCAACGTCCGGGACAGAAAAAACATTCAGTACTTC.

The gene calls are TRBV7-9 and TRBJ2-1; D may be TRBD1 (6 bases). The CDR3 runs to 12 residues. Looked up from germline, CDR1 is SEHNR and CDR2 is FQNEAQ (reference sequence). The ends were cut back, 5 bases at V and 11 bases at J, with 13 bases in the middle. The CDR3 DNA sequence: TGTGCCAGCAGCAAAAACAGGGATAAGCAGTTCTTC. Its protein product is CASSKNRDKQFF.

This clone was observed once. This rearrangement joins TRBV6-4 to TRBJ2-1; TRBD2 matches at 12 bases. CDR1 MRHNA and CDR2 SNTAGT come from the germline V gene. The CDR3 contains 15 residues. The V gene end was trimmed by 5 bases and the J gene end by 9 bases; junction bases not matched to a gene: 8. DNA for the CDR3: TGTGCCAGCAGTCCGACTAGCGGGAGTCCATCTGAGCAGTTCTTC. Its protein product is CASSPTSGSPSEQFF.

V is TRBV2 and J is TRBJ2-5; D is unresolved. CDR3 length: 14 residues. Trimming cost V 3 bases and J 5 bases, with 13 bases left between them. Germline CDR1 reads SNHLY; CDR2 reads FYNNEI. This chain's CDR3 is CASSEETGGETQYF. CDR3 DNA sequence: TGTGCCAGCAGTGAGGAGACGGGTGGGGAGACCCAGTACTTC.

The chain links TRBV4-2 to TRBJ2-7; D not resolved. Germline V gives CDR1 LGHNA, CDR2 YNFKEQ. With 0 bases removed from V and 4 bases from J, the gap between germline ends came to 13 bases. CDR3 length equals 15 residues. CDR3 in amino acids: CASSQEWNAGYEQYF. DNA of the CDR3: TGTGCCAGCAGCCAAGAGTGGAACGCAGGTTACGAGCAGTACTTC.

The CDR3 reads CASSDSPGAGELFF. The CDR3 DNA is TGTGCCAGCAGTGACTCTCCGGGGGCCGGGGAGCTGTTTTTT. The chain links TRBV6-4 to TRBJ2-2; D is perhaps TRBD2 (6 bases). CDR1 and CDR2 (germline): MRHNA, SNTAGT. Trimming cost V 0 bases and J 6 bases, with 8 bases left between them. CDR3 length: 14 amino acids.

The rearrangement links TRBV18 to TRBJ2-7; tentatively, D is TRBD1 (6 bases). This CDR3 comprises 12 residues. Deletions cut 5 bases from V and 3 bases from J, with 8 bases between. CDR1 is KGHSH, CDR2 LQKENI, per germline. Written as DNA, the CDR3 is TGTGCCAGCTCAGGGACAAACTACGAGCAGTACTTC. Protein product: CASSGTNYEQYF. The whole variable domain, filled in from reference TRBV18 and TRBJ2-7, reads NAGVMQNPRHLVRRRGQEARLRCSPMKGHSHVYWYRQLPEEGLKFMVYLQKENIIDESGMPKERFSAEFPKEGPSILRIQQVVRGDSAAYFCASSGTNYEQYFGPGTRLTVT.

Here the CDR3 DNA reads TGTGCCAGCAGCTCCCCTCCCGGGACTAGCGGGAGTGGCACCGGGGAGCTGTTTTTT. Amino acids: CASSSPPGTSGSGTGELFF. The chain joins TRBV7-9 to TRBJ2-2; the match to TRBD2 covers 14 bases. This CDR3 comprises 19 residues. CDR1 is SEHNR and CDR2 is FQNEAQ in the germline V gene (reference sequence). J lost 4 bases, V lost 4 bases, and 11 bases had no gene match.

The V gene is TRBV19, the J gene TRBJ2-3, with 16 bases aligning to TRBD2. The CDR3 has 18 amino acids. Germline assignment: CDR1 LNHDA and CDR2 SQIVND (reference sequence). The junction had 5 bases not matched to a gene; V was cut back by 3 bases and J by 2 bases. CDR3 nucleotides: TGTGCCAGTAGTATCGGGACTAGCGGGAGGGCGTACACAGATACGCAGTATTTT. Its translation: CASSIGTSGRAYTDTQYF.

V gene TRBV6-5 combines with J gene TRBJ2-4; no reliable D call. Looked up from germline, CDR1 is MNHEY and CDR2 is SVGAGI. V was trimmed by 5 bases and J by 0 bases, leaving 5 bases between them. The CDR3 runs to 13 residues. The CDR3 bases are TGTGCCAGCAGTCTCTTAGCCAAAAACATTCAGTACTTC. It translates to CASSLLAKNIQYF.

The rearrangement links TRBV19 to TRBJ2-6; tentative D call: TRBD1 (6 bases). Per germline, CDR1 LNHDA and CDR2 SQIVND (reference sequence). The V end was cut by 0 bases, the J end by 0 bases, with 18 bases between. The length of the CDR3 is 20 residues. The CDR3 loop reads CASSIDPTRGHLSGANVLTF. The DNA for the CDR3 is TGTGCCAGTAGTATAGATCCGACGAGGGGACACCTCTCTGGGGCCAACGTCCTGACTTTC.

The gene calls are TRBV29-1 and TRBJ2-7; 9 bases map to TRBD1. Trimming cost V 6 bases and J 2 bases; bases outside gene matches: 11. This CDR3 is 15 amino acids long. Germline CDR1 reads SQVTM; CDR2 reads ANQGSEA. CDR3 in amino acids: CSVIAGTGSPYEQYF. CDR3 bases: TGCAGCGTCATCGCCGGGACAGGGAGTCCCTACGAGCAGTACTTC.

This clone was picked up one time. This chain joins TRBV27 and TRBJ2-1, with TRBD1 identical over 10 bases. V lost 10 bases to trimming and J lost 5 bases; unmatched junction nucleotides: 5. CDR3 size: 13 residues. Germline values: CDR1 MNHEY, CDR2 SMNVEV (reference sequence). The DNA for the CDR3 is TGTGCCACCTGGACAGGGGGTCACAATGAGCAGTTCTTC. It translates to CATWTGGHNEQFF.

This sequence joins TRBV5-1 and TRBJ2-7; D remains unclear. The CDR3 runs to 14 residues. CDR1 and CDR2 from the germline V gene are SGHRS and YFSETQ. The V gene lost 0 bases and the J gene lost 1 base, with 8 bases spanning the gap. The CDR3 DNA follows: TGCGCCAGCAGCTTGGGTTCCGGTTCCTACGAGCAGTACTTC. Protein: CASSLGSGSYEQYF.

V and J are TRBV11-2 and TRBJ1-2, with 7 bases identical to TRBD1. Germline V gives CDR1 SGHAT, CDR2 FQNNGV. This CDR3 is built from 14 residues. J was trimmed by 3 bases and V by 1 base; bases with no gene match: 2. DNA of the CDR3: TGTGCCAGCAGCTTAGCCAGGGGGGACTATGGCTACACCTTC. Its translation: CASSLARGDYGYTF.

This chain links TRBV5-1 with TRBJ1-4; 8 bases line up with TRBD1. The germline V gene encodes CDR1 SGHRS and CDR2 YFSETQ. This CDR3 is built from 15 residues. The trim removed 0 bases at V and 5 bases at J, leaving 3 bases unmatched. CDR3 nucleotides: TGCGCCAGCAGCTTGGAGGGACAGGCCAATGAAAAACTGTTTTTT. Protein product: CASSLEGQANEKLFF.

The chain recombines TRBV30 with TRBJ1-4, with D perhaps matching TRBD1 (6 bases). The CDR3 runs to 14 residues. Trimming removed 6 bases at V and 4 bases at J, with 15 bases between. Germline CDR1 reads GTSNPN; CDR2 reads SVGIG (reference sequence). The DNA of the CDR3 is TGTGCCTGTTCTGGACAGAGCCATAATGAAAAACTGTTTTTT. Translated: CACSGQSHNEKLFF.